Listed here are 8 T cell receptor beta chains from one sample, sequenced in a study of control samples from healthy donors and cancer patients. Assay used: immunoSEQ multiplex PCR; TCRdb lists only in-frame clones, some missing. This table holds 100,000 to 150,000 clones, approximately 92% found once. The sample was blood. The receptors originated from a woman in her 50s in good health.

This chain joins TRBV28 and TRBJ2-7; 7 bases line up with TRBD1. V shed 2 bases and J 3 bases; nucleotides not matched to a gene: 7. Germline values: CDR1 MDHEN, CDR2 SYDVKM. CDR3 length: 15 residues. CDR3 amino acids: CASSLQDRVRYEQYF. Here the CDR3 DNA reads TGTGCCAGCAGTTTACAAGACAGGGTTCGCTACGAGCAGTACTTC.

The V call is TRBV28, the J call TRBJ2-5; 10 nucleotides line up with TRBD2. V lost 6 bases, J lost 3 bases, and 13 bases stayed unmatched. Germline CDR1 is MDHEN and CDR2 is SYDVKM. The CDR3 consists of 17 residues. CDR3 amino acids: CASRVPKGLAGEETQYF. CDR3 nucleotides: TGTGCCAGCAGGGTACCCAAGGGTCTAGCGGGAGAAGAGACCCAGTACTTC.

The chain combines TRBV6-2 or TRBV6-3 with TRBJ1-6; D gene unclear. V was trimmed by 3 bases and J by 7 bases, leaving 7 bases between them. CDR3 length: 13 residues. Per the germline V gene, CDR1 is MNHEY and CDR2 is SVGEGT. The CDR3 is CASSYNSNSPLHF. The CDR3 DNA is TGTGCCAGCAGTTATAACAGCAATTCACCCCTCCACTTT.

This chain's CDR3 is CASSESKRPVYEQYF. The CDR3 DNA is TGCGCCAGCAGTGAGTCGAAGAGGCCGGTGTACGAGCAGTACTTC. The genes are TRBV10-1 and TRBJ2-7; D not resolved. The CDR3 is made up of 15 amino acids. V lost 0 bases, J lost 4 bases, and 13 bases lay in between. Germline CDR1 is WNHNN and CDR2 is SYGVQD (reference sequence).

The V gene is TRBV12-3 or TRBV12-4, the J gene TRBJ1-1; D not certain. CDR3 length equals 13 residues. V lost 5 bases, J lost 11 bases, and 18 bases lay in between. The CDR3 loop reads CASSPGWPHHAFF. CDR3 coding DNA: TGTGCCAGCAGTCCCGGATGGCCACATCACGCTTTCTTT.

The chain uses TRBV13 and TRBJ2-5; D is tentatively TRBD1 or TRBD2 (5 bases each). Germline V lookup: CDR1 PRHDT, CDR2 FYEKMQ (reference sequence). Trimming removed 5 bases at V and 7 bases at J, with 11 bases between. The CDR3 covers 12 residues. CDR3 in DNA: TGTGCCAGCAGCCCGGGGCTTGGGACCCAGTACTTC. It specifies CASSPGLGTQYF.

The CDR3 DNA reads TGTGCCACCAGGAGGTATGGCTACACCTTC. Encoded protein: CATRRYGYTF. The chain couples TRBV28 to TRBJ1-2; D is ambiguous. The CDR3 has 10 residues. V shed 10 bases and J shed 5 bases, with 8 bases lying between them. The germline V gene has CDR1 MDHEN and CDR2 SYDVKM.

The CDR3: CASSYSVGVYEQYF. The CDR3, as DNA: TGTGCCAGCAGTTACTCTGTTGGGGTCTACGAGCAGTACTTC. J is TRBJ2-7 and V is TRBV6-6; D is uncertain. Germline V gives CDR1 MNHNY, CDR2 SVGAGI (reference sequence). There are 14 residues in the CDR3. Between the trimmed V and J ends, which lost 0 bases and 3 bases, there was a span of 9 bases.